Listed below are T cell receptor beta chains from one sample, sequenced in a study of cytotoxic CD8 clonotypes in ibrutinib-treated CLL. Generated by immunoSEQ multiplex PCR, the TCRdb table keeps only in-frame clones and is missing some. Found here are fewer than 400,000 clones, 67% of them singletons; the top ten hold roughly 6%. The sample in question was PBMCs, obtained after 36 months of ibrutinib treatment. These receptors originate from a human donor with chronic lymphocytic leukemia. The conserved cysteine and the conserved F or W are not part of the CDR3 here. The order of the fields is CDR3 length, D gene, J gene, V gene, CDR3 protein. The D gene is left open where the match is weak.

13	TRBD2	TRBJ2-1	TRBV6-4	ASSPSGIGGDEQF
12	-	TRBJ1-1	TRBV5-1	ASSGGGLDTEAF
14	-	TRBJ1-2	TRBV18	ASSPQQSASRYGYT
12	-	TRBJ2-7	TRBV5-6	ASSWGDGSYEQY
14	-	TRBJ1-6	TRBV2	ASSHLGQTQNSPLH
17	TRBD1	TRBJ1-2	TRBV2	ASSDPGTGIRSLGYGYT
11	-	TRBJ2-5	TRBV2	ASNGQIKETQY
14	TRBD2	TRBJ2-5	TRBV7-3	ASSPGLAGGWETQY
14	-	TRBJ2-1	TRBV9	ASSVALRASDDEQF
11	TRBD1	TRBJ2-7	TRBV14	ASSRDRKDEQY
11	-	TRBJ2-7	TRBV27	ASSSQGTYEQY
13	TRBD1	TRBJ2-7	TRBV5-1	ASSEGQALSYEQY
12	-	TRBJ1-6	TRBV7-2	ASSLEDRNSPLH
14	TRBD1	TRBJ2-1	TRBV5-1	ASSLARPGQGNEQF
13	-	TRBJ1-1	TRBV9	ASSLRGGVATEAF
10	-	TRBJ1-2	TRBV9	ASSRMRYGYT
12	TRBD1	-	TRBV5-1	ASSSWDRTYEQY
14	-	TRBJ2-7	TRBV12-5	ASGLVELGWAYEQY
10	TRBD1	TRBJ2-3	TRBV6-5	ASSHRGYTQY
12	-	TRBJ2-2	TRBV5-1	ASSQSLRTGELF
13	TRBD2	TRBJ2-5	TRBV28	ASSELAGGQETQY
16	-	TRBJ1-6	TRBV4-1	ASSEGEGGRELNSPLH
13	-	TRBJ2-3	TRBV29-1	SVESTPGSPDTQY
14	TRBD2	TRBJ2-1	TRBV11-2	ASSPTGGGAGNEQF
14	-	TRBJ2-5	TRBV2	ASSTRHPRLQETQY
14	-	TRBJ2-1	TRBV5-1	ASSFFLPSSYNEQF
11	-	TRBJ2-3	TRBV27	ASSIRQVDTQY
13	TRBD1	TRBJ2-2	TRBV2	ASVHRQGAGGELF
11	-	TRBJ1-2	TRBV27	ASSHRANYGYT